A single sample gave rise to the 20 T cell receptor beta chains below, sequenced in a study of T cells after yellow fever vaccination. TCRdb re-derived calls from the 5' RACE reads in MiXCR, one entry per CDR3 protein. Found here are some 240,000 distinct CDR3 sequences, about 3% of them singletons; the top ten hold roughly 3%. The specimen comprised CD4+ T cells sorted from PBMCs, sampled 10 days after the yellow fever booster vaccination. These TCRs come from a man aged 18 to 29 who received the YFV17D yellow fever vaccine.

Many counts were recorded for this clonotype. The chain links TRBV12-3 or TRBV12-4 to TRBJ2-1; 8 bases are shared with TRBD2. The V gene end was trimmed by 5 bases and the J gene end by 8 bases; junction bases not matched to a gene: 14. This CDR3 has 16 residues. The CDR3: CASSNNRGGGSYEQFF. The CDR3 nucleotides read TGTGCCAGCAGTAACAACCGGGGGGGCGGGTCTTATGAGCAGTTCTTC.

This clonotype was picked up many times. This sequence joins TRBV6-5 and TRBJ2-5; TRBD1 matches 8 bases. From germline, CDR1 is MNHEY and CDR2 SVGAGI. Trimming at V came to 6 bases and at J to 2 bases, leaving 5 bases not matched to a gene. CDR3 length equals 14 residues. This CDR3 reads CASRIDRGQETQYF. DNA of the CDR3: TGTGCCAGCAGAATAGACAGGGGACAAGAGACCCAGTACTTC.

This clonotype has only a few counts. Written as DNA, the CDR3 is TGTGCCAGCAGTCAAAGTGGCTACGAGCAGTACGTC. Residues: CASSQSGYEQYV. The gene calls are TRBV28 and TRBJ2-7; D unresolved. Trimming took off 5 bases at V and 3 bases at J, with 8 bases between the two ends. Per the germline V gene, CDR1 is MDHEN and CDR2 is SYDVKM. CDR3 size: 12 residues.

This clonotype has at least ten counts. This sequence joins TRBV7-9 and TRBJ2-5; D gene uncertain. Germline assignment: CDR1 SEHNR and CDR2 FQNEAQ (reference sequence). The V end was cut by 2 bases, the J end by 1 base, with 5 bases between. This CDR3 spans 13 amino acids. CDR3 in amino acids: CASSLNSQETQYF. Here the CDR3 DNA reads TGTGCCAGCAGCTTAAACAGCCAAGAGACCCAGTACTTC.

In DNA form, the CDR3 reads TGTGCCAGCAGCATCACAGTAAACACTGAAGCTTTCTTT. Its translation: CASSITVNTEAFF. The chain links TRBV7-3 to TRBJ1-1; D gene unclear. Germline V gives CDR1 SGHTA, CDR2 FQGTGA. The CDR3 runs to 13 residues. The V end lost 5 bases, the J end lost 2 bases, and 9 bases lay between the germline ends.

This clonotype showed up many times. The chain uses TRBV19 and TRBJ2-2; D is possibly TRBD1 (5 bases). This CDR3 is built from 14 residues. Germline loops: CDR1 LNHDA, CDR2 SQIVND (reference sequence). Trimming removed 3 bases at V and 6 bases at J, with 11 bases between. This CDR3 is CASSITGRPGELFF. The CDR3, as DNA: TGTGCCAGTAGTATTACAGGTCGTCCCGGGGAGCTGTTTTTT.

This clonotype was seen a few times. The gene calls are TRBV24-1 and TRBJ1-2; D ambiguous. Trimming cost V 0 bases and J 2 bases, with 6 bases left between them. Germline loops: CDR1 KGHDR, CDR2 SFDVKD. CDR3 length: 14 amino acids. In DNA form, the CDR3 reads TGTGCCACCAGTGATTTGATGTGGAACTATGGCTACACCTTC. As protein: CATSDLMWNYGYTF.

Many counts were recorded for this clonotype. The chain uses TRBV12-3 or TRBV12-4 and TRBJ2-7; D call uncertain. The CDR3 contains 14 residues. Between the trimmed V and J ends, which lost 1 base and 3 bases, there was a span of 10 bases. This CDR3 reads CASSLGLINYEQYV. CDR3 bases: TGTGCCAGCAGTTTAGGGCTCATAAACTACGAGCAGTACGTC.

J is TRBJ1-1 and V is TRBV5-1; D is undetermined. V lost 3 bases to trimming and J lost 1 base, with 7 bases between them. The germline gives CDR1 SGHRS, CDR2 YFSETQ. This CDR3 contains 13 residues. CDR3 loop: CASSSNTNTEAFF. For the CDR3, the DNA is TGCGCCAGCAGCTCGAACACGAACACTGAAGCTTTCTTT.

In this sample, this clonotype turned up many times. This sequence joins TRBV12-3 or TRBV12-4 and TRBJ2-7; tentatively, D is TRBD1 (5 bases). V was trimmed by 3 bases and J by 3 bases, leaving 12 bases between them. This CDR3 has 14 residues. Here the CDR3 reads CASSLSGYGYEQYV. The CDR3, as DNA: TGTGCCAGCAGTTTGTCAGGGTACGGCTACGAGCAGTACGTC.

This clonotype appeared many times. The chain has TRBV7-8 and TRBJ2-1, with a possible D match to TRBD1 (6 bases). The length of the CDR3 is 15 residues. Per germline, CDR1 SGHVS and CDR2 FQNEAQ. The V and J ends lost 1 base and 6 bases respectively, with 13 bases between them. The DNA for the CDR3 is TGTGCCAGCAGCTTAGGACAGGTTACTTCCAATGAGCAGTTCTTC. Translation: CASSLGQVTSNEQFF. The full variable domain, in which reference TRBV7-8 and TRBJ2-1 provide the parts outside the CDR3, is GAGVSQSPRYKVAKRGQDVALRCDPISGHVSLFWYQQALGQGPEFLTYFQNEAQLDKSGLPSDRFFAERPEGSVSTLKIQRTQQEDSAVYLCASSLGQVTSNEQFFGPGTRLTVL.

This clonotype was detected a few times. The gene calls are TRBV4-2 and TRBJ2-1; 10 bases are shared with TRBD2. The CDR3 runs 17 residues. Germline lookup yields CDR1 LGHNA and CDR2 YNFKEQ. Trimming at V came to 1 base and at J to 12 bases, leaving 15 bases not matched to a gene. Here the CDR3 reads CASSQGGLAGAFAGQFF. CDR3 in DNA: TGTGCCAGCAGCCAAGGCGGCCTAGCGGGAGCCTTTGCGGGGCAGTTCTTC.

This clonotype was recorded at least ten times. V gene TRBV7-6 combines with J gene TRBJ1-1, with D possibly matching TRBD1 (5 bases). Germline-derived CDR1 and CDR2 are SGHVS and FNYEAQ. The CDR3 runs to 12 residues. The V end was cut by 5 bases, the J end by 11 bases, with 15 bases between. CDR3 protein: CASSLNGAEAFF. CDR3 DNA sequence: TGTGCCAGCAGCCTAAACGGGGCGGAGGCTTTCTTT.

This clonotype was detected many times. The rearrangement joins TRBV20-1 to TRBJ2-3; maybe TRBD2 (5 bases). Trimming stripped 0 bases from V and 4 bases from J, with 11 bases between. CDR1 is DFQATT, CDR2 SNEGSKA, per germline (reference sequence). The CDR3 length is 14 residues. In nucleotides, the CDR3 is TGCAGTGCTAGAGATCGGCTAGCTGCAGATACGCAGTATTTT. Amino acids: CSARDRLAADTQYF.

At least ten counts were recorded for this clonotype. The chain employs TRBV27 and TRBJ2-1; TRBD2 aligns across 8 bases. There are 13 residues in the CDR3. The V segment lost 4 bases and the J segment 8 bases; nucleotides outside the gene matches: 4. Germline loops: CDR1 MNHEY, CDR2 SMNVEV (reference sequence). The CDR3 here is CASSSGLVDEQFF. The CDR3 DNA sequence: TGTGCCAGCAGTTCGGGACTAGTTGATGAGCAGTTCTTC.

The rearrangement joins TRBV9 to TRBJ2-3; no clear D. The CDR3 has 14 amino acids. From germline, CDR1 is SGDLS and CDR2 YYNGEE. V was clipped by 0 bases and J by 3 bases, with 8 bases between them. CDR3 sequence (DNA): TGTGCCAGCAGCGTAGAATTGCAAACAGATACGCAGTATTTT. Translated, it gives CASSVELQTDTQYF.

This clonotype occurred many times. V is TRBV7-3 and J is TRBJ1-1; D uncertain. V lost 5 bases, J lost 0 bases, and 7 bases lay in between. Germline V lookup: CDR1 SGHTA, CDR2 FQGTGA. The CDR3 is 13 amino acids. The CDR3 sequence is CASSVVMNTEAFF. Written as DNA, the CDR3 is TGTGCCAGCAGCGTCGTGATGAACACTGAAGCTTTCTTT.

This clonotype was observed a few times. This chain joins TRBV7-9 and TRBJ1-4; D is undetermined. The CDR3 contains 14 residues. CDR1 is SEHNR and CDR2 is FQNEAQ in the germline V gene (reference sequence). V lost 5 bases and J 8 bases, leaving 15 bases between the germline ends. The CDR3: CASSLQTRREKLFF. CDR3 nucleotides: TGTGCCAGCAGCCTACAGACCCGGCGGGAAAAACTGTTTTTT.

This chain joins TRBV10-1 and TRBJ2-3; TRBD2 aligns across 10 bases. V lost 2 bases to trimming and J lost 6 bases; unmatched junction nucleotides: 11. CDR3 size: 17 residues. The germline gives CDR1 WNHNN, CDR2 SYGVQD (reference sequence). Here the CDR3 reads CASSEDLAGAGADTQYF. CDR3 sequence (DNA): TGCGCCAGCAGTGAGGACCTAGCGGGGGCCGGGGCGGATACGCAGTATTTT.

This clonotype was counted at least ten times. The CDR3 nucleotides are TGTGCCAGCAGTGCTACAGGAAATGATCAGCCCCAGCATTTT. Protein: CASSATGNDQPQHF. The J gene is TRBJ1-5, the V gene TRBV2, with a tentative D call TRBD1 (5 bases). The CDR3 loop spans 14 amino acids. Trimming cost V 4 bases and J 5 bases, with 12 bases left between them. Germline CDR1 reads SNHLY; CDR2 reads FYNNEI.